This T cell receptor (beta chain) was recovered during a study of blood T cells in healthy people across ages. Overall study findings and caveats: Researchers deemed the diversity estimates from one million T cells underestimates. Unsorted PBMC input precluded a conclusive naive versus antigen-experienced comparison.

Comment on this clonotype: The antigen is unknown.

The use of a sample-barcoded 5' primer and a J-beta primer mix characterized a second PCR of roughly 7 to 11 cycles. Each CDR3 protein gets one entry after TCRdb re-called the 5' RACE reads with MiXCR. The data show 700,000 to 900,000 distinct CDR3 sequences, about 53% seen once. Trimming took off 5 bases at V and 8 bases at J, with 13 bases between the two ends. The CDR3 runs 14 residues. CDR1 is MNHEY, CDR2 SMNVEV, per germline (reference sequence). The sequencing input was blood. The sequence was collected from an elderly man in good health. This chain connects TRBV27 to TRBJ1-6; possible D gene TRBD1, 6 bases. CDR3: CASSPPGGHSPLHF. The CDR3 DNA reads TGTGCCAGCAGTCCCCCGGGGGGGCATTCACCCCTCCACTTT.